The 28 T cell receptor beta chains below were found in one sample sequenced in a study of lymphopenia after photon versus proton radiotherapy. Repertoires were generated with immunoSEQ multiplex PCR, while TCRdb's copy carries only in-frame clones and drops some. Of 25,000 to 35,000 clones listed, 75% to 90% are singletons. Sequences were derived from peripheral blood, sampled from a patient treated with photon-based radiotherapy. All receptors come from a woman aged 45-65 years with pancreatic cancer.

The chain links TRBV30 to TRBJ1-5, with a possible D match to TRBD1 (6 bases). The CDR3 spans 14 residues. V shed 1 base and J shed 7 bases, with 14 bases lying between them. CDR1 and CDR2 (germline): GTSNPN, SVGIG (reference sequence). The CDR3 DNA reads as TGTGCCTGGAGTGGGCAGGGGCAAGGACAGCCCCAGCATTTT. Amino acids: CAWSGQGQGQPQHF.

The chain uses TRBV19 and TRBJ2-7; D may be TRBD2 (6 bases). CDR1 LNHDA and CDR2 SQIVND come from the germline V gene (reference sequence). This CDR3 is 14 amino acids long. V lost 5 bases and J 3 bases, leaving 14 bases between the germline ends. The CDR3 nucleotides are TGTGCCAGTAGTGATGGGCAGGGAGGCTACGAGCAGTACTTC. This codes for CASSDGQGGYEQYF. Variable domain in full (rest from reference TRBV19 and TRBJ2-7): DGGITQSPKYLFRKEGQNVTLSCEQNLNHDAMYWYRQDPGQGLRLIYYSQIVNDFQKGDIAEGYSVSREKKESFPLTVTSAQKNPTAFYLCASSDGQGGYEQYFGPGTRLTVT.

This clone was counted once. The chain carries TRBV7-2 and TRBJ2-1; 7 bases are shared with TRBD2. The J segment lost 3 bases and the V segment lost 5 bases, leaving 7 bases of the junction unmatched. Germline loops: CDR1 SGHTA, CDR2 FQGNSA. The CDR3 sequence is 15 residues long. The CDR3: CASSAATSSYNEQFF. The CDR3 bases are TGTGCCAGCAGCGCCGCGACTAGCAGCTACAATGAGCAGTTCTTC. Full variable domain (outside the CDR3, taken from reference TRBV7-2 and TRBJ2-1): GAGVSQSPSNKVTEKGKDVELRCDPISGHTALYWYRQSLGQGLEFLIYFQGNSAPDKSGLPSDRFSAERTGGSVSTLTIQRTQQEDSAVYLCASSAATSSYNEQFFGPGTRLTVL.

The rearrangement joins TRBV10-1 to TRBJ2-7, with 9 positions matching TRBD1. Germline CDR1 WNHNN, CDR2 SYGVQD (reference sequence). J was trimmed by 7 bases and V by 6 bases; bases with no gene match: 10. This CDR3 is built from 14 residues. CDR3 loop: CASSAGQGSWEQYF. The CDR3, as DNA: TGCGCCAGCAGCGCGGGACAGGGAAGTTGGGAGCAGTACTTC.

The chain recombines TRBV7-2 with TRBJ1-2, with a tentative D call TRBD1 (6 bases). Germline CDR1 is SGHTA and CDR2 is FQGNSA. The CDR3 has 13 amino acids. Trimming left V 6 bases short and J 8 bases short, with 16 bases between. The CDR3 region has the DNA TGTGCCAGCAGTCCTCTCAGGGGTGGAGGCTACACCTTC. It encodes CASSPLRGGGYTF.

V and J are TRBV28 and TRBJ2-5, with TRBD2 as a possible D gene (5 bases). Per the germline V gene, CDR1 is MDHEN and CDR2 is SYDVKM. This CDR3 has 14 amino acids. Trimming took off 3 bases at V and 2 bases at J, with 10 bases between the two ends. In DNA form, the CDR3 reads TGTGCCAGCAGTTTCAGCGGAAGGCAAGAGACCCAGTACTTC. Protein product: CASSFSGRQETQYF.

V is TRBV2 and J is TRBJ2-7; 9 positions agree with TRBD2. The CDR3 runs to 14 residues. The V gene end was trimmed by 3 bases and the J gene end by 4 bases; junction bases not matched to a gene: 4. Germline lookup yields CDR1 SNHLY and CDR2 FYNNEI. This chain's CDR3 is CASSEAGGPYEQYF. In DNA, the CDR3 is TGTGCCAGCAGTGAGGCGGGAGGGCCGTACGAGCAGTACTTC. Together with reference TRBV2 and TRBJ2-7, the CDR3 gives the full variable domain: EPEVTQTPSHQVTQMGQEVILRCVPISNHLYFYWYRQILGQKVEFLVSFYNNEISEKSEIFDDQFSVERPDGSNFTLKIRSTKLEDSAMYFCASSEAGGPYEQYFGPGTRLTVT.

The rearrangement joins TRBV14 to TRBJ1-4; D gene ambiguous. The CDR3 contains 16 residues. CDR1 is SGHDN and CDR2 is FVKESK in the germline V gene. V shed 0 bases and J shed 4 bases, with 12 bases lying between them. DNA of the CDR3: TGTGCCAGCAGCCAAGATTTGCCGCAACTTAATGAAAAACTGTTTTTT. Protein: CASSQDLPQLNEKLFF.

V gene TRBV28 combines with J gene TRBJ2-2; 7 nucleotides match TRBD2. Germline values: CDR1 MDHEN, CDR2 SYDVKM. The ends lost 7 bases at V and 7 bases at J; junction bases unmatched: 12. The length of the CDR3 is 15 residues. The CDR3 sequence: CASTKTSPLSGELFF. CDR3 nucleotide sequence: TGTGCCAGCACCAAGACTAGCCCTTTAAGCGGGGAGCTGTTTTTT.

V is TRBV4-3 and J is TRBJ2-2, with 8 bases matching TRBD2. This CDR3 spans 15 amino acids. Germline trimming cut 4 bases from V and 3 bases from J; bases unmatched to any gene: 4. Germline lookup yields CDR1 LGHNA and CDR2 YSLEER. This CDR3 reads CASSRGTRDTGELFF. The CDR3 DNA sequence: TGCGCCAGCAGCCGCGGGACTAGGGACACCGGGGAGCTGTTTTTT.

V gene TRBV7-9 combines with J gene TRBJ1-5; D remains ambiguous. Germline loops: CDR1 SEHNR, CDR2 FQNEAQ (reference sequence). The CDR3 runs to 13 residues. V gave up 5 bases and J gave up 0 bases, with 5 bases separating them. In nucleotides, the CDR3 is TGTGCCAGCAGCCTGATTAGCAATCAGCCCCAGCATTTT. Its translation: CASSLISNQPQHF.

Only one count was recorded for this clone. This sample includes further DNA sequences coding for the same CDR3. The rearrangement uses TRBV15 and TRBJ2-1; 9 positions match TRBD1. The CDR3 has 15 amino acids. The germline V gene has CDR1 LNHNV and CDR2 YYDKDF (reference sequence). V shed 5 bases, J shed 4 bases, and the junction held 6 bases outside the gene matches. For the CDR3, the DNA is TGTGCCACCAGCGGGCCGGGACAGGGATACAATGAGCAGTTCTTC. Its translation is CATSGPGQGYNEQFF.

The chain couples TRBV29-1 to TRBJ2-2; possibly TRBD1 or TRBD2 for D (6 bases each). Germline assignment: CDR1 SQVTM and CDR2 ANQGSEA. The length of the CDR3 is 14 residues. The germline V and J ends were trimmed by 7 bases and 2 bases, with 14 bases remaining between them. The CDR3 loop reads CSGGADSNTGELFF. For the CDR3, the DNA is TGCAGCGGGGGGGCTGACAGTAACACCGGGGAGCTGTTTTTT.

V is TRBV19 and J is TRBJ2-1; 10 bases fit TRBD1. Trimming cost V 4 bases and J 7 bases; bases outside gene matches: 7. In germline, CDR1 is LNHDA, CDR2 SQIVND (reference sequence). The CDR3 is 15 amino acids. Here the CDR3 reads CASSTGTGAGNEQFF. For the CDR3, the DNA is TGTGCCAGTAGTACCGGGACAGGGGCGGGAAATGAGCAGTTCTTC.

V gene TRBV5-1 combines with J gene TRBJ2-3, with a possible D match to TRBD2 (5 bases). The CDR3 sequence is 13 residues long. The V end lost 4 bases, the J end lost 4 bases, and 10 bases lay between the germline ends. CDR1 is SGHRS and CDR2 is YFSETQ in the germline V gene. CDR3 loop: CASSARTSDTQYF. CDR3 nucleotides: TGCGCCAGCAGCGCCCGGACTTCAGATACGCAGTATTTT.

The chain joins TRBV19 to TRBJ2-6; tentative D call: TRBD2 (6 bases). The germline V and J ends were trimmed by 7 bases and 4 bases, with 14 bases remaining between them. Germline CDR1 is LNHDA and CDR2 is SQIVND (reference sequence). CDR3 size: 15 residues. This CDR3 is CASTIGGTGANVLTF. The CDR3 region has the DNA TGTGCCAGTACCATCGGGGGAACCGGGGCCAACGTCCTGACTTTC.

This chain uses TRBV5-4 with TRBJ2-1, with 16 bases identical to TRBD2. The CDR3 is 16 amino acids. CDR1 SGHNT and CDR2 YYREEE come from the germline V gene (reference sequence). V was clipped by 3 bases and J by 6 bases; unmatched bases: 3. The CDR3 here is CASSSGTSGRANEQFF. DNA for the CDR3: TGTGCCAGCAGCTCTGGGACTAGCGGGAGGGCCAATGAGCAGTTCTTC.

V is TRBV29-1 and J is TRBJ2-2; 7 positions match TRBD1. This CDR3 has 14 amino acids. Germline trimming cut 5 bases from V and 4 bases from J; bases unmatched to any gene: 7. The germline V gene has CDR1 SQVTM and CDR2 ANQGSEA. CDR3 amino acids: CSVIPTGSTGELFF. DNA of the CDR3: TGCAGCGTTATACCGACAGGGAGCACCGGGGAGCTGTTTTTT.

As for this clone: The sample carries other DNA sequences with the same CDR3. The chain carries TRBV10-3 and TRBJ2-7, with 10 bases lining up with TRBD1. CDR3 length: 15 amino acids. V gave up 3 bases and J gave up 5 bases; unmatched junction bases: 7. Germline assignment: CDR1 ENHRY and CDR2 SYGVKD. CDR3 sequence (DNA): TGTGCCATCAGTGAACGCGGGACAGGGGAAAACGAGCAGTACTTC. It encodes CAISERGTGENEQYF.

This rearrangement joins TRBV19 to TRBJ1-2, with D hard to call. Germline CDR1 LNHDA, CDR2 SQIVND (reference sequence). V was clipped by 1 base and J by 6 bases, with 9 bases between them. The CDR3 loop spans 13 amino acids. The CDR3 spells CASSIASVNGYTF. CDR3 in DNA: TGTGCCAGTAGTATAGCGTCAGTGAATGGCTACACCTTC.

The rearrangement uses TRBV18 and TRBJ2-3; maybe TRBD2 (6 bases). Trimming stripped 5 bases from V and 4 bases from J, with 13 bases between. Germline V gene data show CDR1 as KGHSH and CDR2 as LQKENI. The CDR3 extends over 14 amino acids. The CDR3 here is CASSGGIGSDTQYF. As DNA, the CDR3 is TGTGCCAGCTCAGGGGGGATCGGATCAGATACGCAGTATTTT.

The rearrangement links TRBV10-2 to TRBJ2-5; weak D call: TRBD2 (6 bases). CDR3 size: 14 residues. Trimming took 9 bases from V and 5 from J, leaving 19 bases between them. CDR1 is WSHSY, CDR2 SAAADI, per germline. In DNA, the CDR3 is TGCGCCAGTGGAGGGACTCGCTCGGGGGAGACCCAGTACTTC. Its translation: CASGGTRSGETQYF.

This chain joins TRBV7-2 and TRBJ1-5, with D possibly matching TRBD1 (5 bases). Trimming removed 2 bases at V and 3 bases at J, with 11 bases between. The CDR3 has 15 residues. Per germline, CDR1 SGHTA and CDR2 FQGNSA. CDR3 sequence: CASSLLRQTNQPQHF. The CDR3 nucleotides read TGTGCCAGCAGCTTATTAAGACAGACCAATCAGCCCCAGCATTTT.

The rearrangement joins TRBV28 to TRBJ1-2; D gene unclear. CDR3 length equals 14 residues. Trimming removed 6 bases at V and 1 base at J, with 12 bases between. Germline CDR1 reads MDHEN; CDR2 reads SYDVKM. The DNA of the CDR3 is TGTGCCAGCAGCCCCGCGGCGCTTAACTATGGCTACACCTTC. The encoded protein is CASSPAALNYGYTF.

The rearrangement joins TRBV7-9 to TRBJ2-1, with TRBD2 matching 7 bases. In germline, CDR1 is SEHNR, CDR2 FQNEAQ (reference sequence). J lost 9 bases, V lost 4 bases, and 9 bases had no gene match. CDR3 length: 14 amino acids. CDR3 in amino acids: CASSSDERGPEQFF. CDR3 sequence (DNA): TGTGCCAGCAGCTCGGACGAGCGGGGTCCTGAGCAGTTCTTC.

The V gene is TRBV27, the J gene TRBJ2-3; D may be TRBD1 or TRBD2 (5 bases each). V lost 5 bases to trimming and J lost 4 bases, with 16 bases between them. CDR3 length: 15 amino acids. In germline, CDR1 is MNHEY, CDR2 SMNVEV (reference sequence). The CDR3 coding sequence is TGTGCCAGCAGTCCCGGACCCGGGACGGCAGATACGCAGTATTTT. Protein product: CASSPGPGTADTQYF.

The V gene is TRBV12-5, the J gene TRBJ2-2; D is unresolved. V gave up 0 bases and J gave up 2 bases, with 16 bases separating them. Germline values: CDR1 LGHNT, CDR2 FRNRAP. The CDR3 spans 18 residues. The CDR3 DNA is TGTGCTAGTGGTTTGGTACTCGATCCGGGTCGAAACACCGGGGAGCTGTTTTTT. Translated, it gives CASGLVLDPGRNTGELFF.

This rearrangement joins TRBV28 to TRBJ2-5; the D is unclear. CDR1 is MDHEN, CDR2 SYDVKM, per germline. The CDR3 consists of 13 residues. V was shortened by 3 bases and J by 7 bases, with 12 bases between the two germline ends. CDR3 loop: CASSFKMPPTQYF. The DNA for the CDR3 is TGTGCCAGCAGTTTTAAGATGCCACCGACCCAGTACTTC.